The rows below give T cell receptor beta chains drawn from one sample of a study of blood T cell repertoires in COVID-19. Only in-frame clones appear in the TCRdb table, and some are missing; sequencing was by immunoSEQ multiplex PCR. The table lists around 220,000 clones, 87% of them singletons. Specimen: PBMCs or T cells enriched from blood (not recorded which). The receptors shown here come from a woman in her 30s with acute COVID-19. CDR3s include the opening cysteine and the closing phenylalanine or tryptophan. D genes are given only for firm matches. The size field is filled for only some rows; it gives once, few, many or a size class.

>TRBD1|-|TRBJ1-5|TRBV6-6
TGTGCCAGCAGTTACACACCGCAGGGGGCTGGTCAGCCCCAGCATTTT
CASSYTPQGAGQPQHF
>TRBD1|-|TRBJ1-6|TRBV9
TGTGCCAGCAGCGCCTCCGGGACAGGGGTCTCACCCCTCCACTTT
CASSASGTGVSPLHF
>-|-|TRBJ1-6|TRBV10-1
TGCGCCAGCAGTGAATTTGCGTCGGGTTCACCCCTCCACTTT
CASSEFASGSPLHF
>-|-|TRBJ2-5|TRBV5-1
TGCGCCAGCAGCCAGGACCAAGAGACCCAGTACTTC
CASSQDQETQYF
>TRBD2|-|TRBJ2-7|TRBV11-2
TGTGCCAGCAGCCAGGAGCGGGGTCGGACCTACGAGCAGTACTTC
CASSQERGRTYEQYF
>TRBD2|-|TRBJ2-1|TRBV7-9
TGTGCCAGCAGCCCGACTAGCCAAGGGTCCCCTTACAATGAGCAGTTCTTC
CASSPTSQGSPYNEQFF
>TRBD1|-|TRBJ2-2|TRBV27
TGTGCCAGCAGTTTATCACAGGGGGGGAACACCGGGGAGCTGTTTTTT
CASSLSQGGNTGELFF
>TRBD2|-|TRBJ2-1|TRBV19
TGTGCCAGTAGTTCCCGGACTAGCGGGAGACCGTATAATGAGCAGTTCTTC
CASSSRTSGRPYNEQFF
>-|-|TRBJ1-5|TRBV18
TGTGCCAGCTCAGTAAACAAGAATCAGCCCCAGCATTTT
CASSVNKNQPQHF
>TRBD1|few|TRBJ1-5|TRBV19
TGTGCCAGTAGTAAACGGGCCCAGGGGGGTAGTAGCAATCAGCCCCAGCATTTT
CASSKRAQGGSSNQPQHF
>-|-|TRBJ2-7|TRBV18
TGTGCCAGCTCACCACCGTGGCAGGGTGTGGGGGAGCAGTACTTC
CASSPPWQGVGEQYF